This TCR beta chain is from a study of T-cell reconstitution after alpha-beta-depleted transplantation in children. Trimming took 5 bases from V and 5 from J; bases not matched to a gene: 8. From germline, CDR1 is SEHNR and CDR2 FQNEAQ (reference sequence). The CDR3 length is 15 residues. This clonotype occurred a few times. A TCRbeta library incorporating unique molecular identifiers was prepared. TCRdb reprocessed the PCR reads via MiXCR and lists one record per CDR3 protein. The table has 200,000 to 250,000 distinct CDR3 sequences, about a tenth seen once. The input for sequencing was PBMCs, taken before TCRalphabeta/CD19-depleted stem cell transplant. The sequence was obtained from a child in the first two years of life with acute myeloid leukemia, due to receive a stem cell transplant. The J gene is TRBJ2-3, the V gene TRBV7-9; TRBD1 matches 9 bases. DNA of the CDR3: TGTGCCAGCAGCCCGGTGACAGGGGGTAGAGATACGCAGTATTTT. Protein product: CASSPVTGGRDTQYF.